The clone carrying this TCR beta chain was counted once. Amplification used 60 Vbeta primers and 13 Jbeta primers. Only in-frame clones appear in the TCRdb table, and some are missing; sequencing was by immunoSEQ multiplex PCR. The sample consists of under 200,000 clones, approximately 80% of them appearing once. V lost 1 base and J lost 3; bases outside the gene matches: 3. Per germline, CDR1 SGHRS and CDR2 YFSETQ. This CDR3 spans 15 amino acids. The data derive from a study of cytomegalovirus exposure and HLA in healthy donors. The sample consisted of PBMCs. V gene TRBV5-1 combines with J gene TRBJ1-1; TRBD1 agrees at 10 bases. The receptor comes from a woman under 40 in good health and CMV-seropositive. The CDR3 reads CASSLFGTGDTEAFF. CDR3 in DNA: TGCGCCAGCAGCTTGTTCGGGACAGGGGACACTGAAGCTTTCTTT.